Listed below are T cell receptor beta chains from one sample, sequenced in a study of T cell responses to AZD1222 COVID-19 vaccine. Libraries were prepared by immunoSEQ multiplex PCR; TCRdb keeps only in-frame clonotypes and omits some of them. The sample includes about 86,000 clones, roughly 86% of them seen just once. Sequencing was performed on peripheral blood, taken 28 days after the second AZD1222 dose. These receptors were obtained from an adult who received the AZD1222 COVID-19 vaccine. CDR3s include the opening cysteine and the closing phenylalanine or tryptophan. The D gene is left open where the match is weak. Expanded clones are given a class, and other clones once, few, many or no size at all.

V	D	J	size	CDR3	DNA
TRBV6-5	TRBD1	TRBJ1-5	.	CASSWTGRTNQPQHF	TGTGCCAGCAGCTGGACAGGGCGCACCAATCAGCCCCAGCATTTT
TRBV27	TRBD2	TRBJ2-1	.	CASSSPGGLAEQFF	TGTGCCAGCAGTTCTCCGGGGGGACTAGCCGAGCAGTTCTTC
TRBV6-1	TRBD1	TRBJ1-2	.	CASSWGQGGYTF	TGTGCCAGCAGTTGGGGACAGGGGGGCTACACCTTC
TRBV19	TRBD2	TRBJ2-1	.	CASSIGLAGGHEQFF	TGTGCCAGTAGTATCGGACTAGCGGGAGGCCATGAGCAGTTCTTC
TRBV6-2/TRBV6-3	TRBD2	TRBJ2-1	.	CASSPLAGVPNEQFF	TGTGCCAGCAGCCCGCTAGCGGGAGTTCCCAATGAGCAGTTCTTC
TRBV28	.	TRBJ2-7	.	CASIRGPYSYEQYF	TGTGCCAGCATAAGGGGCCCGTACTCCTACGAGCAGTACTTC
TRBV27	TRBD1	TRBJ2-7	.	CASSPHSWGQGLFRYYEQYF	TGTGCCAGCAGTCCCCATTCGTGGGGACAGGGGCTTTTTAGATACTACGAGCAGTACTTC
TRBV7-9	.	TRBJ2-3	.	CASSPGTDTQYF	TGTGCCAGCAGCCCAGGAACAGATACGCAGTATTTT
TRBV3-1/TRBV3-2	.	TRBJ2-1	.	CASSHGPRSDEQFF	TGTGCCAGCAGCCACGGTCCTAGAAGCGATGAGCAGTTCTTC
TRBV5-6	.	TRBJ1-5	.	CASSLQNGNQPQHF	TGTGCCAGCAGCTTGCAAAATGGCAATCAGCCCCAGCATTTT
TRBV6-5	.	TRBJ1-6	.	CASSYRGGPLHF	TGTGCCAGCAGTTACCGGGGGGGGCCCCTCCACTTT
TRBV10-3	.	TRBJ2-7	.	CAISESTRGTYEQYF	TGTGCCATCAGTGAGTCGACTCGGGGTACCTACGAGCAGTACTTC
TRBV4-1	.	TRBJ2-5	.	CASSQVPLEETQYF	TGCGCCAGCAGCCAAGTTCCCTTAGAGGAGACCCAGTACTTC
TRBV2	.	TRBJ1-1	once	CASSEMGRGVTEAFF	TGTGCCAGCAGTGAAATGGGCCGAGGGGTCACTGAAGCTTTCTTT
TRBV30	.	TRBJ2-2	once	CAWKWGMDTGELFF	TGTGCCTGGAAATGGGGAATGGACACCGGGGAGCTGTTTTTT
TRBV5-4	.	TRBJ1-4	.	CASSIGLQGSTNEKLFF	TGTGCCAGCAGCATCGGCCTTCAAGGCTCAACTAATGAAAAACTGTTTTTT
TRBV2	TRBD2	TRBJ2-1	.	CASRVWTSGSGAQFF	TGTGCCTCCCGTGTATGGACTAGCGGGAGCGGGGCCCAGTTCTTC
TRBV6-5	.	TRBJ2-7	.	CASTGAIGYEQYF	TGTGCCAGCACGGGAGCGATCGGTTACGAGCAGTACTTC
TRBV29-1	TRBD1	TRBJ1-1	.	CSVESTGRATEAFF	TGCAGCGTTGAATCGACAGGGAGGGCCACTGAAGCTTTCTTT
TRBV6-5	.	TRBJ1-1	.	CASSPRVNTEAFF	TGTGCCAGCAGTCCCCGGGTGAACACTGAAGCTTTCTTT
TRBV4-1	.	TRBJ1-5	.	CASSQDPAGYGNQPQHF	TGCGCCAGCAGCCAAGATCCCGCGGGCTATGGCAATCAGCCCCAGCATTTT
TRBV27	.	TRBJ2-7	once	CASSLNAGYYEQYF	TGTGCCAGCAGTTTAAATGCTGGATACTACGAGCAGTACTTC
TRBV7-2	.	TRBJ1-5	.	CASSSDSSNQPQHF	TGTGCCAGCAGCTCCGACAGTAGCAATCAGCCCCAGCATTTT
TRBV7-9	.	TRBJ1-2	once	CASSSVYSRAGLSDGYTF	TGTGCCAGCAGCTCGGTTTATTCCAGGGCAGGCCTTTCGGATGGCTACACCTTC
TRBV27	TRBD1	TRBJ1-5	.	CASSPVQGWEPQHF	TGTGCCAGCAGTCCTGTACAGGGGTGGGAGCCCCAGCATTTT
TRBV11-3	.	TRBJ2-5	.	CASSLGGYEETQYF	TGTGCCAGCAGCTTAGGGGGGTACGAAGAGACCCAGTACTTC
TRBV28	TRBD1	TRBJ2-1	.	CASRESGQLHNEQFF	TGTGCCAGCAGGGAGTCGGGACAGTTGCACAATGAGCAGTTCTTC
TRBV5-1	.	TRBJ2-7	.	CASSVTSTYEQYF	TGCGCCAGCAGCGTGACAAGCACCTACGAGCAGTACTTC
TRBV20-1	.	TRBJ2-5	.	CSASDGVETQYF	TGCAGTGCTAGTGACGGAGTGGAGACCCAGTACTTC